Following are 32 T cell receptor beta chains from one sample sequenced in a study of blood T cells in healthy people across ages. The second PCR ran roughly 6 to 11 cycles with a sample-barcoded 5' primer and J-beta primers. TCRdb reanalysed the 5' RACE reads using MiXCR and keeps one entry per CDR3 protein. The sample consists of about 640,000 distinct CDR3 sequences, under 70% of them appearing once. Source material: blood. The receptors shown here come from a man aged 60-69 years in good health.

The chain employs TRBV7-2 and TRBJ2-3; a weak D match, TRBD1 (6 bases). CDR3 length: 14 residues. Per germline, CDR1 SGHTA and CDR2 FQGNSA. Deletions cut 2 bases from V and 4 bases from J, with 10 bases between. CDR3 nucleotide sequence: TGTGCCAGCAGCTTACGTAGACAGGCAGATACGCAGTATTTT. This sequence encodes CASSLRRQADTQYF. The whole variable domain, remainder taken from reference TRBV7-2 and TRBJ2-3, is GAGVSQSPSNKVTEKGKDVELRCDPISGHTALYWYRQSLGQGLEFLIYFQGNSAPDKSGLPSDRFSAERTGGSVSTLTIQRTQQEDSAVYLCASSLRRQADTQYFGPGTRLTVL.

This sequence joins TRBV6-6 and TRBJ1-2; 8 positions match TRBD1. The CDR3 spans 13 residues. Trimming removed 8 bases from V and 8 bases from J; junction bases left unmatched: 10. Per the germline V gene, CDR1 is MNHNY and CDR2 is SVGAGI (reference sequence). The CDR3 DNA sequence: TGTGCCAGCGATGGACAGGGTGGGTACGGCTACACCTTC. Translated, it gives CASDGQGGYGYTF.

CDR3 amino acids: CASSLGRTELNEKLFF. Here the CDR3 DNA reads TGTGCCAGCAGCTTGGGACGAACAGAACTTAATGAAAAACTGTTTTTT. The chain combines TRBV5-6 with TRBJ1-4; no firm D call. CDR1 and CDR2 from the germline V gene are SGHDT and YYEEEE. CDR3 length equals 16 residues. Trimming left V 0 bases short and J 4 bases short, with 13 bases between.

The chain uses TRBV11-2 and TRBJ2-3, with D tentatively TRBD2 (6 bases). Germline CDR1 is SGHAT and CDR2 is FQNNGV. CDR3 length: 17 amino acids. The V end was cut by 5 bases, the J end by 0 bases, with 18 bases between. The CDR3 sequence: CASSRVGGKTSTDTQYF. CDR3 sequence (DNA): TGTGCCAGCAGCCGAGTTGGGGGGAAAACTAGCACAGATACGCAGTATTTT.

The chain carries TRBV12-3 or TRBV12-4 and TRBJ1-4, with D uncertain. CDR3 length: 14 amino acids. Trimming removed 6 bases from V and 9 bases from J, with 17 bases in between. CDR3 loop: CASSSEGVGKKLFF. The CDR3 coding sequence is TGTGCCAGCAGCTCCGAAGGAGTGGGGAAAAAACTGTTTTTT.

This clonotype was observed a single time. The chain uses TRBV5-1 and TRBJ2-1; maybe TRBD1 (6 bases). Trimming shortened V by 4 bases and J by 0 bases, and 14 bases separated the two germline ends. The CDR3 contains 16 residues. In germline, CDR1 is SGHRS, CDR2 YFSETQ. The CDR3 loop is CASSLHGTNSYNEQFF. CDR3 in DNA: TGCGCCAGCAGCCTGCACGGGACAAACTCCTACAATGAGCAGTTCTTC.

This clonotype was detected a few times. This chain uses TRBV12-3 or TRBV12-4 with TRBJ2-5, with D maybe TRBD1 (7 bases). The CDR3 extends over 14 amino acids. V lost 8 bases and J 2 bases, leaving 15 bases between the germline ends. This CDR3 reads CASLRGAGQETQYF. The CDR3 nucleotides read TGTGCCAGCCTCAGGGGGGCGGGTCAAGAGACCCAGTACTTC.

This clonotype has a handful of counts. The V and J genes are TRBV11-2 and TRBJ1-1; a possible D gene is TRBD1 (5 bases). CDR3 length equals 13 residues. Germline V lookup: CDR1 SGHAT, CDR2 FQNNGV. Between the trimmed V and J ends, which lost 0 bases and 7 bases, there was a span of 9 bases. The CDR3 protein is CASSLERGSEAFF. As DNA, the CDR3 is TGTGCCAGCAGCTTAGAGCGGGGGAGTGAAGCTTTCTTT.

This clonotype has only a few counts. This sequence joins TRBV25-1 and TRBJ2-1; 10 bases align to TRBD1. V lost 7 bases, J lost 7 bases, and 7 bases stayed unmatched. The CDR3 contains 14 residues. CDR1 is MGHDK, CDR2 SYGVNS, per germline. The CDR3 DNA sequence: TGTGCCAGCACGGACAGGGGGTTAGGAAATGAGCAGTTCTTC. Its protein product is CASTDRGLGNEQFF.

This chain connects TRBV6-6 to TRBJ2-7, with 7 bases identical to TRBD1. There are 16 residues in the CDR3. The ends lost 2 bases at V and 0 bases at J; junction bases unmatched: 7. Germline V gives CDR1 MNHNY, CDR2 SVGAGI (reference sequence). Written as DNA, the CDR3 is TGTGCCAGCAGTTACACCAGACAGGGAAGCTCCTACGAGCAGTACTTC. It codes for CASSYTRQGSSYEQYF.

This clonotype turned up a few times. The CDR3 here is CASSQDPMGTDTQYF. CDR3 coding DNA: TGTGCCAGCAGCCAAGATCCTATGGGCACAGATACGCAGTATTTT. The rearrangement joins TRBV4-2 to TRBJ2-3; D unclear. The V gene lost 0 bases and the J gene lost 1 base, with 8 bases spanning the gap. Per germline, CDR1 LGHNA and CDR2 YNFKEQ. This CDR3 region has 15 residues.

The rearrangement uses TRBV27 and TRBJ2-5; 7 bases line up with TRBD1. CDR3 length: 17 residues. Germline V CDR1 and CDR2: MNHEY, SMNVEV (reference sequence). Unmatched junction bases numbered 18, after V lost 6 bases and J lost 5 bases. The CDR3 region has the DNA TGTGCCAGCAGCTCCACCGAGGGGGCCGGACGTTTTGAGACCCAGTACTTC. This encodes CASSSTEGAGRFETQYF.

A few counts support this clonotype. The chain is built from TRBV11-2 and TRBJ2-7; 7 bases match TRBD1. The V gene end was trimmed by 2 bases and the J gene end by 3 bases; junction bases not matched to a gene: 7. The CDR3 length is 15 residues. Germline CDR1 and CDR2: SGHAT and FQNNGV. The CDR3 here is CASSLSSGQFYEQYF. Here the CDR3 DNA reads TGTGCCAGCAGCTTAAGTTCGGGACAGTTCTACGAGCAGTACTTC.

In its sample, this clonotype was seen many times. This chain uses TRBV11-2 with TRBJ2-4; D ambiguous. CDR1 and CDR2 (germline): SGHAT, FQNNGV. Trimming removed 6 bases at V and 0 bases at J, with 15 bases between. The CDR3 consists of 16 residues. CDR3 amino acids: CASRKRTGIAKNIQYF. The CDR3 DNA sequence: TGTGCCAGCAGGAAACGAACTGGGATAGCCAAAAACATTCAGTACTTC.

The rearrangement links TRBV12-3 or TRBV12-4 to TRBJ1-3; D perhaps matches TRBD1 (6 bases). The CDR3 runs 13 residues. The V and J ends lost 4 bases and 4 bases respectively, with 8 bases between them. The CDR3: CASSSGAGNTIYF. The CDR3 DNA follows: TGTGCCAGCAGTTCAGGGGCCGGAAACACCATATATTTT.

The chain has TRBV12-3 or TRBV12-4 and TRBJ2-3; D unresolved. CDR3 size: 16 residues. Trimming left V 5 bases short and J 0 bases short, with 15 bases between. CDR3 DNA sequence: TGTGCCAGCAGTCCCCGGTACAGAGGTAGCACAGATACGCAGTATTTT. Amino acid sequence: CASSPRYRGSTDTQYF.

The gene calls are TRBV7-2 and TRBJ2-3, with TRBD1 as a possible D gene (6 bases). From germline, CDR1 is SGHTA and CDR2 FQGNSA. The CDR3 has 14 amino acids. Trimming shortened V by 5 bases and J by 2 bases, and 11 bases separated the two germline ends. This CDR3 reads CASSEPGHTDTQYF. Here the CDR3 DNA reads TGTGCCAGCAGCGAACCGGGACACACAGATACGCAGTATTTT.

This chain links TRBV5-1 with TRBJ2-1, with a possible D match to TRBD1 (5 bases). V dropped 4 bases and J dropped 0 bases, with 5 bases sitting between them. The CDR3 runs 13 residues. Germline CDR1 reads SGHRS; CDR2 reads YFSETQ. The CDR3 nucleotides are TGCGCCAGCAGCGGGGCCTCCTACAATGAGCAGTTCTTC. Its protein product is CASSGASYNEQFF.

The chain carries TRBV25-1 and TRBJ1-5; D is unresolved. CDR3 size: 13 residues. Germline CDR1 is MGHDK and CDR2 is SYGVNS. Between the trimmed V and J ends, which lost 2 bases and 3 bases, there was a span of 5 bases. The CDR3 DNA sequence: TGTGCCAGCAGTGAAACGGCCAATCAGCCCCAGCATTTT. It codes for CASSETANQPQHF. Complete variable domain (other parts from reference TRBV25-1 and TRBJ1-5): EADIYQTPRYLVIGTGKKITLECSQTMGHDKMYWYQQDPGMELHLIHYSYGVNSTEKGDLSSESTVSRIRTEHFPLTLESARPSHTSQYLCASSETANQPQHFGDGTRLSIL.

The rearrangement joins TRBV12-5 to TRBJ2-1; 9 bases fit TRBD1. Germline V CDR1 and CDR2: LGHNT, FRNRAP. The CDR3 consists of 17 residues. After removal of 0 bases from V and 9 bases from J, the junction contained 12 bases not matched to a gene. The CDR3 DNA follows: TGTGCTAGTGGTTTGGTCCTTACAGGGGGCGTTAGGAGTGAGCAGTTCTTC. Translation gives CASGLVLTGGVRSEQFF.

CDR3 amino acids: CSAEGANYGYTF. The CDR3 DNA follows: TGCAGTGCCGAGGGGGCTAACTATGGCTACACCTTC. The chain is built from TRBV20-1 and TRBJ1-2; a weak D match, TRBD1 (6 bases). Trimming shortened V by 6 bases and J by 0 bases, and 8 bases separated the two germline ends. The CDR3 is 12 residues long. Germline V gene sequence: CDR1 DFQATT, CDR2 SNEGSKA (reference sequence).

The CDR3 sequence: CASSPGLGAHEQYF. The CDR3 nucleotides are TGTGCCAGCAGCCCCGGGCTCGGGGCCCACGAGCAGTACTTC. The chain links TRBV7-9 to TRBJ2-7, with D perhaps assigned TRBD1 or TRBD2 (5 bases each). Germline V gives CDR1 SEHNR, CDR2 FQNEAQ (reference sequence). This CDR3 region has 14 residues. V was clipped by 5 bases and J by 5 bases, with 16 bases between them.

The CDR3 spells CSAPTGGRETQYF. CDR3 DNA sequence: TGCAGTGCTCCAACAGGGGGGCGAGAGACCCAGTACTTC. The chain employs TRBV20-1 and TRBJ2-5; 8 bases are a match to TRBD1. The CDR3 runs 13 residues. V shed 5 bases and J 4 bases; nucleotides not matched to a gene: 6. Looked up from germline, CDR1 is DFQATT and CDR2 is SNEGSKA (reference sequence).

This chain joins TRBV10-1 and TRBJ2-3, with D unresolved. This CDR3 comprises 14 residues. CDR1 WNHNN and CDR2 SYGVQD come from the germline V gene (reference sequence). V was shortened by 3 bases and J by 4 bases, with 11 bases between the two germline ends. CDR3 amino acids: CASSERTPPDTQYF. The CDR3 DNA follows: TGCGCCAGCAGTGAAAGGACCCCGCCAGATACGCAGTATTTT.

CDR3 DNA: TGCAGTGCTTTAACCGGGACAGGGGGTTGGTCACCCCTCCACTTT. Translation: CSALTGTGGWSPLHF. The rearrangement joins TRBV20-1 to TRBJ1-6; TRBD1 agrees at 11 bases. The CDR3 is made up of 15 amino acids. Trimming at V came to 5 bases and at J to 10 bases, leaving 10 bases not matched to a gene. Germline assignment: CDR1 DFQATT and CDR2 SNEGSKA (reference sequence).

The rearrangement joins TRBV6-2 or TRBV6-3 to TRBJ1-2, with D possibly being TRBD1 (6 bases). Germline lookup yields CDR1 MNHEY and CDR2 SVGEGT. This CDR3 region has 14 residues. V lost 6 bases, J lost 4 bases, and 15 bases lay in between. Here the CDR3 DNA reads TGTGCCAGCAGCCAAACCCGGACAGCCTATGGCTACACCTTC. Its protein product is CASSQTRTAYGYTF.

The chain is built from TRBV9 and TRBJ2-4; 10 positions match TRBD1. The DNA end favors TRBJ2-7, so the J call may be wrong. CDR1 and CDR2 (germline): SGDLS, YYNGEE. The CDR3 runs to 13 residues. The CDR3 spells CASSPGTGVEQYF. The CDR3 coding sequence is TGTGCCAGCAGCCCCGGGACAGGGGTCGAGCAGTACTTC.

The chain has TRBV6-6 and TRBJ2-7, with 9 bases that match TRBD2. Trimming cost V 2 bases and J 7 bases; bases outside gene matches: 3. The germline V gene has CDR1 MNHNY and CDR2 SVGAGI (reference sequence). The CDR3 has 13 residues. This chain's CDR3 is CASSYAGGREQYF. The CDR3 nucleotides are TGTGCCAGCAGTTACGCGGGGGGGCGTGAGCAGTACTTC.

This clonotype was counted between two and nine times. The chain links TRBV29-1 to TRBJ2-3; D is possibly TRBD2 (5 bases). Germline V gene data show CDR1 as SQVTM and CDR2 as ANQGSEA. Between the trimmed V and J ends, which lost 2 bases and 9 bases, there was a span of 12 bases. The CDR3 runs to 12 residues. In nucleotides, the CDR3 is TGCAGCGTTGAACGGAGCGGAGAGACGCAGTATTTT. Amino acids: CSVERSGETQYF.

The chain joins TRBV24-1 to TRBJ2-3, with 8 bases lining up with TRBD1. Germline-derived CDR1 and CDR2 are KGHDR and SFDVKD. This CDR3 is built from 15 residues. The V and J ends lost 4 bases and 6 bases, in that order; junction bases with no gene match: 8. The DNA of the CDR3 is TGTGCCACCAGTGAGGCGACAGGGGAGGTGGATACGCAGTATTTT. Residues: CATSEATGEVDTQYF.

This chain joins TRBV18 and TRBJ1-2, with 9 bases fitting TRBD1. The CDR3 is 13 residues long. V was pared by 2 bases and J by 8 bases, with 3 bases of the junction left unmatched. From germline, CDR1 is KGHSH and CDR2 LQKENI. The CDR3 nucleotides are TGTGCCAGCTCACCAACAACAGGGGGCGGCTACACCTTC. It specifies CASSPTTGGGYTF.

The V gene is TRBV7-2, the J gene TRBJ2-1; 10 nucleotides line up with TRBD2. With V trimmed by 5 bases and J by 13 bases, 8 bases remained unmatched. CDR3 length: 13 amino acids. The germline V gene encodes CDR1 SGHTA and CDR2 FQGNSA. This chain's CDR3 is CASSVQSGGGQFF. The CDR3 DNA is TGTGCCAGCAGCGTACAGAGCGGGGGGGGTCAGTTCTTC.